This record covers a single TCR beta chain. Its antigen is unknown. This entry comes from a study of PD-1 blockade in classical Hodgkin lymphoma. The germline V gene encodes CDR1 SEHNR and CDR2 FQNEAQ (reference sequence). CDR3 size: 13 residues. Trimming left V 4 bases short and J 8 bases short, with 12 bases between. Time point indicated: cycle 4 day 1 (C4D1), after 6 weeks of nivolumab. No patient escaped relapse after autologous stem cell transplantation, and brentuximab vedotin exposure varied. Study outcomes and limitations: In CD4+ cells, TCR diversity went up significantly by C4D1, but in CD8+ cells it did not.

Only in-frame clones appear in the TCRdb table, and some are missing; sequencing was by immunoSEQ multiplex PCR. This table has some 93,000 clones, around 78% appearing once. J is TRBJ2-1 and V is TRBV7-9; unclear D gene. This TCR was recovered from a human donor with classical Hodgkin lymphoma. The source material was peripheral blood mononuclear cells (PBMCs), sampled before the fourth cycle of nivolumab. CDR3 coding DNA: TGTGCCAGCAGCTCCGCCCTGGGCGATGAGCAGTTCTTC. It encodes CASSSALGDEQFF.